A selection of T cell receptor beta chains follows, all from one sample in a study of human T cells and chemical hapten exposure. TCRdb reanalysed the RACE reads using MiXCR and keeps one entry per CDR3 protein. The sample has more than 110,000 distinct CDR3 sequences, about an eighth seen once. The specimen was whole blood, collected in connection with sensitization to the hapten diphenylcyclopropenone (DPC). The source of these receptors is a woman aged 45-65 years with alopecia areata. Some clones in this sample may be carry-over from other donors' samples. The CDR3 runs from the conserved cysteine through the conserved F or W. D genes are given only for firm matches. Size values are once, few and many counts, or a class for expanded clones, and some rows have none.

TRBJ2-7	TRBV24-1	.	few	CATSDRGSYYEQYF	TGTGCCACCAGTGATCGGGGCAGCTACTACGAGCAGTACTTC
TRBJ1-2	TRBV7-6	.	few	CASSKSLGRSDGYTF	TGTGCCAGCAGCAAAAGTTTGGGCAGGTCGGATGGCTACACCTTC
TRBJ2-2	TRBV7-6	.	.	CASSLVVAGTGELFF	TGTGCCAGCAGCTTAGTGGTGGCAGGGACCGGGGAGCTGTTTTTT
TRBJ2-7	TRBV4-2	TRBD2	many	CASSETSGSYEQYF	TGTGCCAGCAGCGAGACTAGCGGGAGCTACGAGCAGTACTTC
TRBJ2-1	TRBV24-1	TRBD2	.	CATSGTSGSYEQFF	TGTGCCACCAGTGGGACTAGCGGGAGCTATGAGCAGTTCTTC
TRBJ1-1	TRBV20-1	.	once	CSALPQGTEAFF	TGCAGTGCTCTCCCCCAGGGGACTGAAGCTTTCTTT
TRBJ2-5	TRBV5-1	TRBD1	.	CASSSTGAVGQETQYF	TGCGCCAGCAGCTCGACAGGGGCGGTAGGTCAAGAGACCCAGTACTTC
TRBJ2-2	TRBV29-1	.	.	CSVGTRGTGELFF	TGCAGCGTTGGGACTCGGGGGACCGGGGAGCTGTTTTTT
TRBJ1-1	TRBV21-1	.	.	CASTDRDTEAFF	TGTGCCAGCACCGACAGGGACACTGAAGCTTTCTTT
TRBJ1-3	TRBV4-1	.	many	CASSQEVQGNTIYF	TGCGCCAGCAGCCAAGAAGTACAGGGAAACACCATATATTTT